A single sample is the source of the 22 T cell receptor beta chains below, sequenced in a study of shared clonotypes between healthy human individuals. Terminally differentiated effector memory CD45RA+ cells were excluded by CCR7 positive selection of CD45RO-negative cells. Libraries were prepared by immunoSEQ multiplex PCR; TCRdb keeps only in-frame clonotypes and omits some of them. The table lists about 2.1 million clones, around 93% of them singletons, with 1.5% to 2% in the top ten. Sequenced: naive CD8+ T cells from PBMCs. These receptors came from a man between 18 and 29 years old in good health. Some clones in this sample may be carry-over from other donors' samples.

The rearrangement links TRBV6-1 to TRBJ2-1; 7 bases are shared with TRBD1. There are 15 residues in the CDR3. CDR1 and CDR2 (germline): MNHNS, SASEGT. The ends lost 6 bases at V and 3 bases at J; junction bases unmatched: 8. The CDR3 DNA sequence: TGTGCCAGCAGCACTTTACGGACAGGCTACAATGAGCAGTTCTTC. This codes for CASSTLRTGYNEQFF.

V and J are TRBV5-6 and TRBJ2-1; D gene ambiguous. The ends were cut back, 3 bases at V and 2 bases at J, with 12 bases in the middle. The germline V gene has CDR1 SGHDT and CDR2 YYEEEE. CDR3 size: 15 residues. For the CDR3, the DNA is TGTGCCAGCAGCTCATGGCCGCCACCCTACAATGAGCAGTTCTTC. Encoded protein: CASSSWPPPYNEQFF. The variable domain in full, with the rest retrieved from reference TRBV5-6 and TRBJ2-1, is DAGVTQSPTHLIKTRGQQVTLRCSPKSGHDTVSWYQQALGQGPQFIFQYYEEEERQRGNFPDRFSGHQFPNYSSELNVNALLLGDSALYLCASSSWPPPYNEQFFGPGTRLTVL.

This clone was recorded once. The chain couples TRBV4-1 to TRBJ2-7, with D possibly called TRBD1 or TRBD2 (5 bases each). V was clipped by 1 base and J by 3 bases, with 19 bases between them. This CDR3 comprises 17 residues. CDR1 is MGHRA and CDR2 is YSYEKL in the germline V gene. This CDR3 is CASSQVLMGESGYEQYF. The CDR3 DNA sequence: TGCGCCAGCAGCCAAGTTCTGATGGGGGAGAGTGGCTACGAGCAGTACTTC.

This chain joins TRBV28 and TRBJ2-7; 7 bases map to TRBD1. The germline V gene has CDR1 MDHEN and CDR2 SYDVKM. The V and J ends lost 2 bases and 3 bases, in that order; junction bases with no gene match: 13. The CDR3 extends over 17 amino acids. CDR3 bases: TGTGCCAGCAGTTTAAGTCCTGCATTGACAGGGCACTACGAGCAGTACTTC. Protein product: CASSLSPALTGHYEQYF.

V is TRBV4-1 and J is TRBJ2-7, with 9 bases lining up with TRBD2. CDR1 MGHRA and CDR2 YSYEKL come from the germline V gene. This CDR3 contains 15 residues. Trimming cost V 4 bases and J 5 bases; bases outside gene matches: 9. The CDR3 nucleotides read TGCGCCAGCAGCCGCGGGGGGGAAGCTTACCACGAGCAGTACTTC. Translating gives CASSRGGEAYHEQYF.

This sequence joins TRBV4-1 and TRBJ2-1; unclear D gene. Germline CDR1 and CDR2: MGHRA and YSYEKL. This CDR3 contains 13 residues. V was shortened by 0 bases and J by 9 bases, with 9 bases between the two germline ends. CDR3 sequence: CASSQDHLTEQFF. The CDR3, as DNA: TGCGCCAGCAGCCAAGATCATCTGACTGAGCAGTTCTTC.

A single count supports this clone. The rearrangement uses TRBV6-1 and TRBJ2-5; 7 bases agree with TRBD2. In germline, CDR1 is MNHNS, CDR2 SASEGT. Germline trimming cut 8 bases from V and 1 base from J; bases unmatched to any gene: 4. The CDR3 is 13 amino acids. The CDR3 here is CASGERGQETQYF. CDR3 in DNA: TGTGCCAGCGGGGAGCGGGGCCAAGAGACCCAGTACTTC.

The V and J genes are TRBV19 and TRBJ2-1, with TRBD2 as a possible D gene (5 bases). This CDR3 comprises 16 residues. CDR1 is LNHDA, CDR2 SQIVND, per germline (reference sequence). Trimming left V 7 bases short and J 2 bases short, with 18 bases between. In DNA, the CDR3 is TGTGCCAGTAAATTCCGGGGAAGTCGACCCTACAATGAGCAGTTCTTC. This translates into CASKFRGSRPYNEQFF.

The CDR3 nucleotides are TGTGCCAGCAGCTCAAGATCGGGGGTTACCGCGGGACTAGCGGACGGGGAGCTGTTTTTT. As protein: CASSSRSGVTAGLADGELFF. The chain links TRBV7-3 to TRBJ2-2; 11 bases are a match to TRBD2. CDR3 length equals 20 residues. Germline V gene data show CDR1 as SGHTA and CDR2 as FQGTGA. Losses at the gene ends were 4 bases for V and 7 bases for J; bases not matched to a gene: 20.

V is TRBV15 and J is TRBJ2-1; 7 bases align to TRBD2. CDR3 length: 16 residues. The germline V gene encodes CDR1 LNHNV and CDR2 YYDKDF (reference sequence). J lost 4 bases, V lost 4 bases, and 10 bases had no gene match. CDR3 loop: CATSTLGGRAYNEQFF. The CDR3 nucleotides read TGTGCCACCAGCACATTGGGCGGGAGAGCGTACAATGAGCAGTTCTTC. The full variable domain, completed using reference TRBV15 and TRBJ2-1, is DAMVIQNPRYQVTQFGKPVTLSCSQTLNHNVMYWYQQKSSQAPKLLFHYYDKDFNNEADTPDNFQSRRPNTSFCFLDIRSPGLGDTAMYLCATSTLGGRAYNEQFFGPGTRLTVL.

The chain couples TRBV16 to TRBJ1-4; perhaps TRBD1 as D (6 bases). This CDR3 comprises 16 residues. Germline V gives CDR1 KGHSY, CDR2 FQNENV. V was clipped by 5 bases and J by 1 base, with 14 bases between them. CDR3 residues: CASSSRGGGTNEKLFF. The CDR3 nucleotides are TGTGCCAGCAGCTCCCGAGGGGGAGGAACTAATGAAAAACTGTTTTTT.

The chain joins TRBV10-3 to TRBJ2-7; the match to TRBD1 covers 10 bases. The ends lost 6 bases at V and 4 bases at J; junction bases unmatched: 9. This CDR3 spans 15 amino acids. From germline, CDR1 is ENHRY and CDR2 SYGVKD. This CDR3 reads CAISPMTGGEYEQYF. Written as DNA, the CDR3 is TGTGCCATCAGCCCAATGACAGGGGGCGAATACGAGCAGTACTTC.

V is TRBV4-1 and J is TRBJ1-1; no definite D call. The germline gives CDR1 MGHRA, CDR2 YSYEKL. With 0 bases removed from V and 4 bases from J, the gap between germline ends came to 12 bases. The CDR3 totals 15 residues. The CDR3 DNA sequence: TGCGCCAGCAGCCAAGATCGGGGAGAGGGCACTGAAGCTTTCTTT. Protein: CASSQDRGEGTEAFF.

The chain carries TRBV27 and TRBJ1-2; D might be TRBD1 (5 bases). Germline CDR1 MNHEY, CDR2 SMNVEV (reference sequence). The CDR3 spans 14 residues. V dropped 5 bases and J dropped 1 base, with 11 bases sitting between them. CDR3 protein: CASSKGFGNYGYTF. CDR3 DNA sequence: TGTGCCAGCAGTAAGGGGTTTGGTAACTATGGCTACACCTTC.

This chain uses TRBV4-1 with TRBJ1-6; D is unclear. The germline V gene has CDR1 MGHRA and CDR2 YSYEKL. The length of the CDR3 is 15 residues. V lost 0 bases to trimming and J lost 7 bases, with 10 bases between them. The DNA for the CDR3 is TGCGCCAGCAGCCAAGAGGAGAGAAAGAATTCACCCCTCCACTTT. Its translation: CASSQEERKNSPLHF.

This clone has just one count. The genes are TRBV28 and TRBJ2-7, with 12 nucleotides matching TRBD2. The germline gives CDR1 MDHEN, CDR2 SYDVKM. After removal of 5 bases from V and 3 bases from J, the junction contained 17 bases not matched to a gene. CDR3 length equals 19 residues. The CDR3 DNA reads as TGTGCCAGCAGTACGCGGACAAGGCCCAGACTAGCGGGAGTCTACGAGCAGTACTTC. Translating gives CASSTRTRPRLAGVYEQYF.

V usage is TRBV9 and J usage is TRBJ2-1; tentatively, D is TRBD2 (5 bases). Germline V lookup: CDR1 SGDLS, CDR2 YYNGEE. The CDR3 length is 13 residues. V was shortened by 9 bases and J by 9 bases, with 19 bases between the two germline ends. The DNA for the CDR3 is TGTGCCACGGGGAAGGGCGGGTCTAGTGAGCAGTTCTTC. Translated: CATGKGGSSEQFF. Filled out from reference TRBV9 and TRBJ2-1, the complete variable domain reads DSGVTQTPKHLITATGQRVTLRCSPRSGDLSVYWYQQSLDQGLQFLIQYYNGEERAKGNILERFSAQQFPDLHSELNLSSLELGDSALYFCATGKGGSSEQFFGPGTRLTVL.

The V call is TRBV23-1, the J call TRBJ2-7; D remains ambiguous. TRBV23-1 is flagged as an ORF with uncertain function. V was trimmed by 3 bases and J by 5 bases, leaving 8 bases between them. The CDR3 is 12 amino acids. CDR3 sequence: CASSHGVNEQYF. The DNA for the CDR3 is TGCGCCAGCAGTCATGGGGTGAACGAGCAGTACTTC.

This chain joins TRBV5-1 and TRBJ2-1, with D possibly being TRBD2 (6 bases). The germline gives CDR1 SGHRS, CDR2 YFSETQ. The V gene lost 2 bases and the J gene lost 0 bases, with 15 bases spanning the gap. The CDR3 length is 17 residues. CDR3 amino acids: CASSFPGEGSSYNEQFF. The CDR3 DNA sequence: TGCGCCAGCAGCTTTCCGGGAGAAGGGAGCTCCTACAATGAGCAGTTCTTC. Variable domain in full (rest from reference TRBV5-1 and TRBJ2-1): KAGVTQTPRYLIKTRGQQVTLSCSPISGHRSVSWYQQTPGQGLQFLFEYFSETQRNKGNFPGRFSGRQFSNSRSEMNVSTLELGDSALYLCASSFPGEGSSYNEQFFGPGTRLTVL.

The chain joins TRBV27 to TRBJ2-1; 12 positions match TRBD2. Unmatched junction bases numbered 1, after V lost 5 bases and J lost 2 bases. The germline V gene has CDR1 MNHEY and CDR2 SMNVEV (reference sequence). The CDR3 has 15 residues. The chain's CDR3 is CASSGLAGPYNEQFF. Written as DNA, the CDR3 is TGTGCCAGCAGTGGACTAGCGGGACCCTACAATGAGCAGTTCTTC.

J is TRBJ2-1 and V is TRBV28; TRBD2 aligns across 7 bases. The CDR3 contains 17 residues. Germline V CDR1 and CDR2: MDHEN, SYDVKM. The J segment lost 7 bases and the V segment lost 4 bases, leaving 16 bases of the junction unmatched. CDR3 sequence (DNA): TGTGCCAGCAGTTCTCGGACACCCGGGACTAAGGGTAATGAGCAGTTCTTC. Its translation: CASSSRTPGTKGNEQFF. The whole variable domain, filled in from reference TRBV28 and TRBJ2-1, reads DVKVTQSSRYLVKRTGEKVFLECVQDMDHENMFWYRQDPGLGLRLIYFSYDVKMKEKGDIPEGYSVSREKKERFSLILESASTNQTSMYLCASSSRTPGTKGNEQFFGPGTRLTVL.

This sequence joins TRBV6-1 and TRBJ2-3; no clear D. Trimming stripped 2 bases from V and 4 bases from J, with 13 bases between. The CDR3 extends over 15 amino acids. Germline-derived CDR1 and CDR2 are MNHNS and SASEGT. CDR3: CASSEPPYIADTQYF. The CDR3 DNA reads TGTGCCAGCAGTGAACCCCCTTATATCGCAGATACGCAGTATTTT.